The clone carrying this TCR beta chain was seen a single time. This sample was taken from a study of shared clonotypes between healthy human individuals. The CDR3 sequence is 15 residues long. V lost 5 bases to trimming and J lost 1 base; unmatched junction nucleotides: 4. Looked up from germline, CDR1 is MNHEY and CDR2 is SVGAGI. Measured with immunoSEQ multiplex PCR; TCRdb has only the in-frame clones, and not every one. Of 2 million to 2.5 million clones in the sample, nearly 97% were seen once. The TCR comes from a man aged 18 to 30 in good health. The sequenced sample consisted of naive CD4+ T cells sorted from blood. As to subset: CD45RA+ positively selected. The V call is TRBV6-5, the J call TRBJ1-2; 10 bases align to TRBD1. The DNA for the CDR3 is TGTGCCAGCAGTCGTTGGACAGGGGGTAACTATGGCTACACCTTC. Its translation: CASSRWTGGNYGYTF.